The clone carrying this T cell receptor beta chain was seen at least ten times. Its antigen remains unknown. The CDR3 loop spans 14 amino acids. Per the germline V gene, CDR1 is MDHEN and CDR2 is SYDVKM. J gave up 3 bases and V 9 bases, and 7 bases lay outside the gene matches. This entry comes from a study of T cells in Graves' hyperthyroidism and ophthalmopathy. Regarding the study as a whole: In blood, most of the thyroid clonotypes expanded above 0.001 were also present. Separation of ophthalmopathy from stable hyperthyroidism was achieved by a 13 V-J model.

Amplification of TCR beta CDR3 regions used RNA as the template. HTBI primers were used for first-round RT-PCR of the TCR CDR3. TCRdb independently ran MiXCR on the multiplex PCR reads; one entry per CDR3 protein. Of a few hundred thousand distinct CDR3 sequences detected, approximately 15% appear once; the ten largest clones hold about 14%. Those with hyperthyroidism were 18 to 65 years old, newly diagnosed, and ill for under 2 months. It was at first hyperthyroidism diagnosis, before any ophthalmopathy symptoms, that the blood sample was taken. The sequenced sample was blood. This chain joins TRBV28 and TRBJ2-3; 9 positions match TRBD2. This receptor was taken from a woman between 35 and 50 years old with Graves' hyperthyroidism that later progressed to Graves' ophthalmopathy. The CDR3 nucleotides are TGTGCCAGTACAATAGCGGGAGTAACAGATACGCAGTATTTT. Protein: CASTIAGVTDTQYF.